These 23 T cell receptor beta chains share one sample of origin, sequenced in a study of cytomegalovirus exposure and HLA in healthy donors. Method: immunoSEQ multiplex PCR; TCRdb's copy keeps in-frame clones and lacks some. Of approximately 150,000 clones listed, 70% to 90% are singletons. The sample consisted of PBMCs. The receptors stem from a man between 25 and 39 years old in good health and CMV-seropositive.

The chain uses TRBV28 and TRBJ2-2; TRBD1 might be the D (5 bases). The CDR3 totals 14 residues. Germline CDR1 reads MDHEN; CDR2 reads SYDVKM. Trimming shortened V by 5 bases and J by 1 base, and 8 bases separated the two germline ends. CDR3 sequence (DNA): TGTGCCAGCAGTCCCGGACAGAACACCGGGGAGCTGTTTTTT. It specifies CASSPGQNTGELFF.

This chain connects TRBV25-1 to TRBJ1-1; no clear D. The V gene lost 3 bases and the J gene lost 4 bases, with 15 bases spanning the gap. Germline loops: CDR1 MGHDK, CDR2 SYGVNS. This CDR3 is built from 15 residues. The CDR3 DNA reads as TGTGCCAGCAGTGAGTACCGGGGTAAAGGCACTGAAGCTTTCTTT. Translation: CASSEYRGKGTEAFF.

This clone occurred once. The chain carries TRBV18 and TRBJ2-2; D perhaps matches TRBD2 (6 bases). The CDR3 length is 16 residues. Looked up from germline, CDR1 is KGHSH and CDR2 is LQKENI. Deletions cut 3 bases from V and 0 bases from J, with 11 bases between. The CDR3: CASSPRGGANTGELFF. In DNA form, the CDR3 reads TGTGCCAGCTCACCTCGTGGCGGGGCGAACACCGGGGAGCTGTTTTTT.

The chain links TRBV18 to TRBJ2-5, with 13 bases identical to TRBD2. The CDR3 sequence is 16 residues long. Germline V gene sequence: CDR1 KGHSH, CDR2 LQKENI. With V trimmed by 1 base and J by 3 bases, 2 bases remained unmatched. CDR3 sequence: CASSPRGTSGEETQYF. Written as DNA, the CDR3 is TGTGCCAGCTCACCACGGGGGACTAGCGGGGAAGAGACCCAGTACTTC.

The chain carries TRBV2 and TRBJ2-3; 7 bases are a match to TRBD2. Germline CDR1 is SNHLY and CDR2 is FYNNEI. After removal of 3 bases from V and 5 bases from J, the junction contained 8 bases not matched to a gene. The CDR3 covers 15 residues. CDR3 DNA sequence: TGTGCCAGCAGTGATCGTGGGGGGGAAAGAGATACGCAGTATTTT. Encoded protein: CASSDRGGERDTQYF. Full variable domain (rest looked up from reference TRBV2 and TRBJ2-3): EPEVTQTPSHQVTQMGQEVILRCVPISNHLYFYWYRQILGQKVEFLVSFYNNEISEKSEIFDDQFSVERPDGSNFTLKIRSTKLEDSAMYFCASSDRGGERDTQYFGPGTRLTVL.

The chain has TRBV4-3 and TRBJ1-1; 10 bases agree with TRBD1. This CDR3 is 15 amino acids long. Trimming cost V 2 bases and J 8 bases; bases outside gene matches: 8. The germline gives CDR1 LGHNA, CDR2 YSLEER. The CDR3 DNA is TGCGCCAGCAGCCAATCTAGGACAGGGGGGCTCGAAGCTTTCTTT. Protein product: CASSQSRTGGLEAFF.

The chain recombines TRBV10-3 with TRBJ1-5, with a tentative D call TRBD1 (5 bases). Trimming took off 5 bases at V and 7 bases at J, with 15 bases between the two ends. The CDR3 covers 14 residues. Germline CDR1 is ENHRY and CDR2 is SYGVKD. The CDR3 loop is CAISLPGEGQPQHF. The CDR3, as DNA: TGTGCCATCAGTCTCCCGGGGGAGGGGCAGCCCCAGCATTTT.

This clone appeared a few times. Here the CDR3 DNA reads TGTGCCAGCAGTGACGTAATCCAGGGTTGGAATGAGCAGTTCTTC. Protein sequence: CASSDVIQGWNEQFF. The V gene is TRBV6-1, the J gene TRBJ2-1, with D tentatively TRBD1 (5 bases). V lost 3 bases and J 7 bases, leaving 16 bases between the germline ends. This CDR3 region has 15 residues. CDR1 is MNHNS, CDR2 SASEGT, per germline.

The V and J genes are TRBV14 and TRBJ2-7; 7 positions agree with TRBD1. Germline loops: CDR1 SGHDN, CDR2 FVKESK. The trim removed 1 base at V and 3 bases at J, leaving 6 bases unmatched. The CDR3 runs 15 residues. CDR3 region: CASSQVETGRYEQYF. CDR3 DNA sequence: TGTGCCAGCAGCCAAGTGGAGACAGGGCGCTACGAGCAGTACTTC.

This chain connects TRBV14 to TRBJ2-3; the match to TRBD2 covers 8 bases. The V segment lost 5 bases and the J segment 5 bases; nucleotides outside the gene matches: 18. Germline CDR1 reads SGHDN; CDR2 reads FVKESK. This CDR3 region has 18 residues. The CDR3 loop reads CASSIPPPGLGLGDTQYF. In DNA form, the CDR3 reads TGTGCCAGCAGCATCCCCCCACCGGGACTAGGGCTGGGAGATACGCAGTATTTT.

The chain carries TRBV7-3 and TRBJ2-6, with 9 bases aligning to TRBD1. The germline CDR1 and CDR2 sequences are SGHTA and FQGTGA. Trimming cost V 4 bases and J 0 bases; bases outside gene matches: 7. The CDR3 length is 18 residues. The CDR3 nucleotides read TGTGCCAGCAGCTCGACAGGGGGGAGCCTCTCTGGGGCCAACGTCCTGACTTTC. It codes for CASSSTGGSLSGANVLTF.

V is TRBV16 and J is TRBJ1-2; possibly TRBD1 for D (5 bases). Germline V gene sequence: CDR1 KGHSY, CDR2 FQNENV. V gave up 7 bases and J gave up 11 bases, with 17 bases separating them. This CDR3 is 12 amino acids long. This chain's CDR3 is CASTLTGVMYTF. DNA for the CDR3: TGTGCCAGCACCCTCACGGGGGTGATGTACACCTTC.

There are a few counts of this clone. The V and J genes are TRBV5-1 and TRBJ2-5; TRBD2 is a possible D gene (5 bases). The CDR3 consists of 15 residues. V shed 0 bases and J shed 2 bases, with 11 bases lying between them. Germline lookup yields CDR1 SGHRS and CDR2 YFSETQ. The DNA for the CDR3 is TGCGCCAGCAGCTTGGCCCCGGGGATGCAAGAGACCCAGTACTTC. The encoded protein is CASSLAPGMQETQYF.

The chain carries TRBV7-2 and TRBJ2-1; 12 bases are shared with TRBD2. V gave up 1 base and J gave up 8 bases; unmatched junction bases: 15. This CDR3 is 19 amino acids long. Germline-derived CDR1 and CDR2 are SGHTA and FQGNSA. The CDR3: CASSLEGLASGGAADEQFF. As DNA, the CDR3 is TGTGCCAGCAGCTTAGAAGGACTGGCTAGCGGGGGGGCTGCGGATGAGCAGTTCTTC.

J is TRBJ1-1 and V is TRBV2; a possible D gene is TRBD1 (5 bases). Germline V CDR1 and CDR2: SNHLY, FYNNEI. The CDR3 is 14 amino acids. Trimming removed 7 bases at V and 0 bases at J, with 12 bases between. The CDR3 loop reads CASTWGRMNTEAFF. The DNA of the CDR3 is TGTGCCAGCACGTGGGGGAGGATGAACACTGAAGCTTTCTTT.

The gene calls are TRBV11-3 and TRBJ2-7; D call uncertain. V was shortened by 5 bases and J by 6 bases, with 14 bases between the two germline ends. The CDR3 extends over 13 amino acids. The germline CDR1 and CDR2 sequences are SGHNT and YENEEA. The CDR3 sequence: CASSAMPLAEQYF. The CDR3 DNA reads TGTGCCAGCAGCGCCATGCCGCTGGCCGAGCAGTACTTC.

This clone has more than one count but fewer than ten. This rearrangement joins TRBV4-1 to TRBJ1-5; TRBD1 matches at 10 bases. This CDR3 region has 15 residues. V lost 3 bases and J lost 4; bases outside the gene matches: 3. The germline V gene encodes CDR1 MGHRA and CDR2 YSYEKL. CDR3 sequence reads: CASSHRQGANQPQHF. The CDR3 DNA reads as TGCGCCAGCAGCCACCGACAGGGGGCGAATCAGCCCCAGCATTTT.

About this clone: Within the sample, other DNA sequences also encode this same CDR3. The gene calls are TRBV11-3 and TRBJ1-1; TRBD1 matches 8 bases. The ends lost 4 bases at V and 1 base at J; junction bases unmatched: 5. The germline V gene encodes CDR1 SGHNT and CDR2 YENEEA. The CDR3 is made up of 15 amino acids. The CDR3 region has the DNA TGTGCCAGCAGCTCCGGACAGGGTGAGAACACTGAAGCTTTCTTT. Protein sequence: CASSSGQGENTEAFF.

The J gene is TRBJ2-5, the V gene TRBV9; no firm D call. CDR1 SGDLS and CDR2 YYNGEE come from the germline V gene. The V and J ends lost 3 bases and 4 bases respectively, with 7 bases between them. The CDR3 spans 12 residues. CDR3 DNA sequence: TGTGCCAGCAGCGGTGAGTTAGAGACCCAGTACTTC. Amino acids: CASSGELETQYF.

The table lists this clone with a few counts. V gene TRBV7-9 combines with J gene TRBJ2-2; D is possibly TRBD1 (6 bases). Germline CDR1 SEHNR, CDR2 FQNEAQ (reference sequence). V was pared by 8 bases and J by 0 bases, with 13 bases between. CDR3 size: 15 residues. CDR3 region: CASYPGQTNTGELFF. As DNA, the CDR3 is TGTGCCAGCTATCCCGGACAGACGAACACCGGGGAGCTGTTTTTT.

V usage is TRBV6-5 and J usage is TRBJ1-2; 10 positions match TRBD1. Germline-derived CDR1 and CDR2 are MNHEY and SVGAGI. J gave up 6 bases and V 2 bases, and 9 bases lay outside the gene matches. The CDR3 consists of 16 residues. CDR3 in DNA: TGTGCCAGCAGTTACGGAGTCGACAGGGGGCCGGATGGCTACACCTTC. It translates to CASSYGVDRGPDGYTF.

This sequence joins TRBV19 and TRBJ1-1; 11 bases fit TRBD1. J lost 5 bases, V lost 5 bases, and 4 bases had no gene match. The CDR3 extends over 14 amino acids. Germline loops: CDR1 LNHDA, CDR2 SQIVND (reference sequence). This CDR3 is CASSGTGGKTEAFF. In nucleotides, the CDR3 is TGTGCCAGTAGTGGGACAGGGGGAAAGACTGAAGCTTTCTTT. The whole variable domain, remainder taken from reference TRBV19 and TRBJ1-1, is DGGITQSPKYLFRKEGQNVTLSCEQNLNHDAMYWYRQDPGQGLRLIYYSQIVNDFQKGDIAEGYSVSREKKESFPLTVTSAQKNPTAFYLCASSGTGGKTEAFFGQGTRLTVV.

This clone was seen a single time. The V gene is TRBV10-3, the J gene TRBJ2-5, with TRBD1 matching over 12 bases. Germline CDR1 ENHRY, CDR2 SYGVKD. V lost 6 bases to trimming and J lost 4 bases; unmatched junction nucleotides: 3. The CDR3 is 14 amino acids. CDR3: CAIRGTGGAETQYF. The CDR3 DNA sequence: TGTGCCATCAGGGGGACAGGGGGCGCAGAGACCCAGTACTTC.